Given below is one T cell receptor (beta chain) in context. Methods used by the authors: The assay estimated nucleated cells by amplifying reference gene primers. Generated by immunoSEQ multiplex PCR, the TCRdb table keeps only in-frame clones and is missing some. From that table come the V and J calls and clone size; the DNA was used to work out D and trimming. This sample has about 190,000 clones, with 75% to 80% found just once. This sample is drawn from a study of blood T cell repertoires in COVID-19. Study details: Sample material is recorded as cDNA or gDNA derived from T cells, B-cell-depleted T cells, or PBMCs.

Germline V gene lookup returns CDR1 SQVTM and CDR2 ANQGSEA. V lost 4 bases and J 8 bases, leaving 12 bases between the germline ends. CDR3 size: 12 residues. V gene TRBV29-1 combines with J gene TRBJ2-1, with D maybe TRBD1 (5 bases). The receptor was isolated from a woman aged 65 to 85 with acute or convalescent COVID-19. The specimen sequenced was peripheral blood. DNA for the CDR3: TGCAGCGTTGGGACCAGGGCAGATGAGCAGTTCTTC. It specifies CSVGTRADEQFF.